This TCR beta chain came from a study of cytomegalovirus exposure and HLA in healthy donors. Findings and caveats of the study: A prior analysis recorded that most TCR beta V segments were productive about 90% or about 30% of the time. Serostatus for CMV was the only available immune exposure information. Diagnosis of cytomegalovirus status made by the classifier reportedly showed high specificity and sensitivity. Generally TCR sequences proved uncommon, though certain public TCRs appeared in numerous donors.

With regard to this clone: Its antigen is still unknown.

A multiplex PCR was run with 60 Vbeta primers and 13 Jbeta primers. Using immunoSEQ multiplex PCR, the repertoire was profiled, and TCRdb retains in-frame clones only, with some absent. Here the sample spans about 67,000 clones, roughly nine tenths being singletons. V lost 4 bases to trimming and J lost 3 bases, with 5 bases between them. Germline loops: CDR1 SGHKS, CDR2 YYEKEE (reference sequence). This CDR3 is 11 amino acids long. The receptor's source is a woman in her thirties in good health and CMV-seropositive. The chain combines TRBV5-5 with TRBJ2-7; D remains ambiguous. Sample: PBMCs. The chain's CDR3 is CASSNLYEQYF. The CDR3 DNA reads TGTGCCAGCAGCAATCTCTACGAGCAGTACTTC.